This T cell receptor (beta chain) is drawn from a study of cytomegalovirus exposure and HLA in healthy donors. The PCR employed 60 Vbeta primers together with 13 Jbeta primers. Only in-frame clones appear in the TCRdb table, and some are missing; sequencing was by immunoSEQ multiplex PCR. The data hold nearly 110,000 clones, with around 85% observed a single time. The CDR3 sequence is 13 residues long. Trimming stripped 4 bases from V and 4 bases from J, with 11 bases between. Germline CDR1 is SGHDT and CDR2 is YYEEEE. This receptor was identified in a man aged 30 to 45 in good health and CMV-seronegative. The V call is TRBV5-6, the J call TRBJ1-2; D is uncertain. The material sequenced was PBMCs. The CDR3 loop is CASSPGLTYGYTF. The CDR3 DNA reads TGTGCCAGCAGCCCTGGACTCACCTATGGCTACACCTTC.